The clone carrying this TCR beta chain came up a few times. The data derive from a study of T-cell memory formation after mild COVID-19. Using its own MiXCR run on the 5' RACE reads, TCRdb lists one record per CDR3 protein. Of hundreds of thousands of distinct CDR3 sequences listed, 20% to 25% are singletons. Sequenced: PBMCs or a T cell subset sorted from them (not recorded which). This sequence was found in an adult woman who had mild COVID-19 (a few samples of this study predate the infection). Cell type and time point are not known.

In nucleotides, the CDR3 is TGTGCCAGCAGACAAAGGTCCCGGGACAGTATAGGCAATCAGCCCCAGCATTTT. Translated: CASRQRSRDSIGNQPQHF. The chain links TRBV7-3 to TRBJ1-5, with TRBD1 matching over 7 bases. The germline gives CDR1 SGHTA, CDR2 FQGTGA. Trimming cost V 6 bases and J 2 bases; bases outside gene matches: 16. This CDR3 spans 18 amino acids.